This T cell receptor (beta chain) was retrieved from a study of CD8+CD57+ T cells in acquired aplastic anemia. Study-wide background: On average, sorted CD4+ and CD8+ cells gave approximately 3.1 ug of DNA.

Study-wide findings and caveats: Patients and controls shared 25 to 30 CD8+ CDR3 sequences, which appeared highly expressed in patients and within their immunodominant clones. A significant difference in CD8+ Simpson's diversity between patients and controls was not found.

Germline CDR1 is MGHDK and CDR2 is SYGVNS. CDR3 length: 15 residues. Genomic DNA acted as the template from which TCR beta VDJ combination and CDR3 sequence profiling were carried out. TCRdb analysed the reads with MiXCR anew, one entry per CDR3 protein. This sample has 300,000 or so distinct CDR3 sequences; 55% to 65% occur once, and the top ten carry less than 9.5%. About this clonotype: The antigen is not known.

The chain couples TRBV25-1 to TRBJ1-2; TRBD1 might be the D (6 bases). The TCR was taken from a human donor with severe aplastic anemia or a healthy control (not recorded which). Sequences were obtained from sorted CD4+, CD8+, or CD8+CD57+ T cells (not recorded which) from PBMCs. The CDR3 region is CARDERGFYVYGYTF. CDR3 bases: TGTGCTAGAGATGAGAGGGGGTTCTACGTCTATGGCTACACCTTC.